This T cell receptor beta chain was identified in a study of T cells after yellow fever vaccination. The study, taken as a whole, reports: Among all clonotypes, a small share was observed in both CD4 and CD8 compartments. Booster sampling recovered most clones from primary vaccination (around 96% CD4, approximately 88% CD8).

CDR1 is SGHTA, CDR2 FQGTGA, per germline. Trimming left V 6 bases short and J 4 bases short, with 13 bases between. The CDR3 covers 14 residues. Generation of TCR cDNA used 5'RACE template switching (which added a universal primer site and UMIs). Each CDR3 protein is one row after TCRdb ran MiXCR on the 5' RACE reads. The table has 300,000 or so distinct CDR3 sequences, around 7% seen once; the top ten hold about 18%. This clonotype was observed a handful of times. Its antigen is as yet unknown. This sequence joins TRBV7-3 and TRBJ2-1; D possibly corresponds to TRBD2 (6 bases). This sequence originates from a man between 18 and 35 years old who received the YFV17D yellow fever vaccine. The sequencing here drew on PBMCs, taken about 41 days after the first yellow fever vaccination. The CDR3 spells CASRGPGLYNEQFF. CDR3 nucleotides: TGTGCCAGCAGGGGCCCGGGACTTTACAATGAGCAGTTCTTC.